This TCR beta chain was captured by sequencing in a study of blood T cell repertoires in COVID-19. Here immunoSEQ multiplex PCR was the method, and the copy in TCRdb shows in-frame clones only, minus some. The sample holds 150,000 to 200,000 clones, 86% seen once. Germline CDR1 reads LGHDT; CDR2 reads YNNKEL (reference sequence). CDR3 size: 15 residues. V was clipped by 0 bases and J by 2 bases, with 8 bases between them. This clonotype originated in a man in his fifties with active or convalescent COVID-19. Sequencing was performed on peripheral blood. The chain carries TRBV3-1 (or the pseudogene TRBV3-2) and TRBJ1-3, with a tentative D call TRBD1 (5 bases). CDR3 sequence: CASSQEGGAGNTIYF. The DNA of the CDR3 is TGTGCCAGCAGCCAAGAGGGGGGGGCTGGAAACACCATATATTTT.